This T cell receptor (beta chain) is from a study of blood T cell repertoires in COVID-19. Study summary: Samples came from the United States, Italy and Spain, spanning acute and convalescent COVID-19.

No more than 2 weeks before study entry, exposed participants had met a case of COVID-19. Germline V gives CDR1 SNHLY, CDR2 FYNNEI. V was cut by 4 bases and J by 9 bases, with 10 bases left in between. There are 13 residues in the CDR3. This clone showed up just once. Repertoires were generated with immunoSEQ multiplex PCR, while TCRdb's copy carries only in-frame clones and drops some. The top ten clones hold roughly 5.3% of a sample with approximately 280,000 clones, roughly 80% of them seen once. J is TRBJ1-6 and V is TRBV2; no reliable D call. The sequencing sample was made of PBMCs or T cells enriched from blood (not recorded which). The clonotype comes from a man aged 40-49 years who had been exposed to COVID-19. DNA of the CDR3: TGTGCCAGCAGTGGCAGTCTTGGTTCACCCCTCCACTTT. Its translation: CASSGSLGSPLHF. The complete variable domain, with remaining parts taken from reference TRBV2 and TRBJ1-6, reads EPEVTQTPSHQVTQMGQEVILRCVPISNHLYFYWYRQILGQKVEFLVSFYNNEISEKSEIFDDQFSVERPDGSNFTLKIRSTKLEDSAMYFCASSGSLGSPLHFGNGTRLTVT.